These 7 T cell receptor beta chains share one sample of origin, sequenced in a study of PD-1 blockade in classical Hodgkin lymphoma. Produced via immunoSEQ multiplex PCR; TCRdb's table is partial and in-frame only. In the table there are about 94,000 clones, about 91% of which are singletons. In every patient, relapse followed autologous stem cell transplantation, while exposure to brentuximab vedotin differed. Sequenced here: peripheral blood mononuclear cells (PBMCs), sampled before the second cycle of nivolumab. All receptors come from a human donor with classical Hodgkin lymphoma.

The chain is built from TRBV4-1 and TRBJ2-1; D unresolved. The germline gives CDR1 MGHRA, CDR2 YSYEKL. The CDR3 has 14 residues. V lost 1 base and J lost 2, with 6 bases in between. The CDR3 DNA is TGCGCCAGCAGCCAAGGAGAAACCTACAATGAGCAGTTCTTC. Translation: CASSQGETYNEQFF.

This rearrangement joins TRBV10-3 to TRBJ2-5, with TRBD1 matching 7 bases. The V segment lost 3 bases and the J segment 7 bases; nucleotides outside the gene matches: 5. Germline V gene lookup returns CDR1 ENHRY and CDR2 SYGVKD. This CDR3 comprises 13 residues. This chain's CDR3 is CAISEQGYGTQYF. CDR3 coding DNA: TGTGCCATCAGTGAACAGGGGTACGGGACCCAGTACTTC.

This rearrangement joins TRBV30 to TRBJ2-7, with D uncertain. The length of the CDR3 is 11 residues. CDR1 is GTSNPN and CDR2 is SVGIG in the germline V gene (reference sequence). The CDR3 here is CAWASSYEQYF. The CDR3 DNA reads TGTGCGTGGGCAAGCTCCTACGAGCAGTACTTC.

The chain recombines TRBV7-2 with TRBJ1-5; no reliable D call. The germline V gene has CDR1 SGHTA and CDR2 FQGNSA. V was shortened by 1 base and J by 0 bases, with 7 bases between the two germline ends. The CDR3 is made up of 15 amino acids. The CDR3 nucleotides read TGTGCCAGCAGCTTAGGGACGTATAGCAATCAGCCCCAGCATTTT. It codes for CASSLGTYSNQPQHF.

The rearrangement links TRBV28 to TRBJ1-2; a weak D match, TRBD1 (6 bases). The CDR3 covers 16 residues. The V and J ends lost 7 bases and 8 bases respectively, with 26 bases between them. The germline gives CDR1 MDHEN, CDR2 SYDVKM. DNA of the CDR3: TGTGCCAGCACCCCACACGTGGGGGGCCGCGGGGGAGGCTACACCTTC. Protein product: CASTPHVGGRGGGYTF.

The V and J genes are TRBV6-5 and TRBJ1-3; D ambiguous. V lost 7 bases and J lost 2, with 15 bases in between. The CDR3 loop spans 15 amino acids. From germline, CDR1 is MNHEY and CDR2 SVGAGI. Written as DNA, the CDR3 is TGTGCCAGCATCAAAGCCGACATTACTGGAAACACCATATATTTT. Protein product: CASIKADITGNTIYF.

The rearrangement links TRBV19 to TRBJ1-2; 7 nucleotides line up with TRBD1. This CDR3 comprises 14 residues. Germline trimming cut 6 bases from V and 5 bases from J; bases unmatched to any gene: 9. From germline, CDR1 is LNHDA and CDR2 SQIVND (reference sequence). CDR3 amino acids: CASRTGAQGYGYTF. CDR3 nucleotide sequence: TGTGCCAGTAGAACAGGGGCCCAGGGGTATGGCTACACCTTC.